These 28 T cell receptor beta chains originate from one sample sequenced in a study of shared clonotypes between healthy human individuals. Sequencing used immunoSEQ multiplex PCR; TCRdb keeps in-frame clones, though not all of them. The table shows more than 2 million clones, with about 95% occurring only once. Terminally differentiated effector memory CD45RA+ cells were excluded by CCR7 positive selection of CD45RO-negative cells. Sequencing input: naive CD8+ T cells sorted from blood. Receptors were obtained from a man younger than 30 in good health.

V is TRBV11-1 and J is TRBJ2-7; 14 bases agree with TRBD2. V lost 5 bases to trimming and J lost 6 bases; unmatched junction nucleotides: 9. Germline CDR1 reads SGHAT; CDR2 reads FQDESV (reference sequence). The CDR3 spans 16 residues. CDR3 region: CASSPGTSGGALEQYF. DNA for the CDR3: TGTGCCAGCAGCCCAGGGACTAGCGGGGGAGCCCTCGAGCAGTACTTC.

The chain uses TRBV7-2 and TRBJ2-7, with 10 bases aligning to TRBD1. Germline V gene sequence: CDR1 SGHTA, CDR2 FQGNSA. This CDR3 contains 14 residues. V gave up 5 bases and J gave up 5 bases; unmatched junction bases: 6. CDR3 loop: CASSPDRGIHEQYF. CDR3 coding DNA: TGTGCCAGCAGCCCGGACAGGGGGATTCACGAGCAGTACTTC. Together with reference TRBV7-2 and TRBJ2-7, the CDR3 gives the full variable domain: GAGVSQSPSNKVTEKGKDVELRCDPISGHTALYWYRQSLGQGLEFLIYFQGNSAPDKSGLPSDRFSAERTGGSVSTLTIQRTQQEDSAVYLCASSPDRGIHEQYFGPGTRLTVT.

The genes are TRBV29-1 and TRBJ2-5, with TRBD2 matching over 9 bases. V lost 7 bases, J lost 2 bases, and 8 bases stayed unmatched. The germline V gene encodes CDR1 SQVTM and CDR2 ANQGSEA. The CDR3 contains 14 residues. The CDR3 loop reads CSGELAGAQETQYF. DNA for the CDR3: TGCAGCGGGGAACTAGCGGGTGCACAAGAGACCCAGTACTTC.

The chain has TRBV28 and TRBJ1-5, with a tentative D call TRBD1 (5 bases). CDR1 is MDHEN, CDR2 SYDVKM, per germline. This CDR3 is 17 amino acids long. The V and J ends lost 6 bases and 3 bases respectively, with 21 bases between them. CDR3 protein: CASRPTARTTNNQPQHF. In DNA form, the CDR3 reads TGTGCCAGCAGACCCACTGCCCGGACAACCAACAATCAGCCCCAGCATTTT.

The V gene is TRBV2, the J gene TRBJ1-4; TRBD1 is a possible D gene (5 bases). V lost 7 bases and J lost 0, with 15 bases in between. Germline V gives CDR1 SNHLY, CDR2 FYNNEI. CDR3 length equals 16 residues. DNA for the CDR3: TGTGCCAGCATTCAGAACAGGTTTACAACTAATGAAAAACTGTTTTTT. Translating gives CASIQNRFTTNEKLFF.

The chain combines TRBV7-9 with TRBJ1-3; TRBD1 aligns across 8 bases. The V and J ends lost 7 bases and 2 bases, in that order; junction bases with no gene match: 4. The germline CDR1 and CDR2 sequences are SEHNR and FQNEAQ (reference sequence). The CDR3 totals 14 residues. The CDR3 loop is CASTVGQAGNTIYF. CDR3 coding DNA: TGTGCCAGCACCGTGGGACAGGCTGGAAACACCATATATTTT. Complete variable domain (other parts from reference TRBV7-9 and TRBJ1-3): DTGVSQNPRHKITKRGQNVTFRCDPISEHNRLYWYRQTLGQGPEFLTYFQNEAQLEKSRLLSDRFSAERPKGSFSTLEIQRTEQGDSAMYLCASTVGQAGNTIYFGEGSWLTVV.

In this sample, this clone turned up once. The chain joins TRBV18 to TRBJ2-3; 9 bases are a match to TRBD1. V trimming: 5 bases; J trimming: 5 bases; junction bases outside the gene matches: 5. Germline values: CDR1 KGHSH, CDR2 LQKENI. The CDR3 is 14 residues long. As DNA, the CDR3 is TGTGCCAGCTCAGGTACAGGGGGCTTAGATACGCAGTATTTT. Translation: CASSGTGGLDTQYF.

This chain links TRBV27 with TRBJ1-5, with TRBD1 as a possible D gene (6 bases). The CDR3 extends over 15 amino acids. The germline gives CDR1 MNHEY, CDR2 SMNVEV (reference sequence). Trimming removed 3 bases at V and 7 bases at J, with 16 bases between. The CDR3 spells CASSLLGGEGQPQHF. For the CDR3, the DNA is TGTGCCAGCAGTTTGTTGGGGGGCGAGGGACAGCCCCAGCATTTT.

V usage is TRBV5-1 and J usage is TRBJ1-3; D gene uncertain. CDR3 length: 16 amino acids. Germline CDR1 and CDR2: SGHRS and YFSETQ. Trimming took off 0 bases at V and 0 bases at J, with 10 bases between the two ends. CDR3 loop: CASSLDPPNSGNTIYF. The CDR3 bases are TGCGCCAGCAGCTTGGATCCACCTAACTCTGGAAACACCATATATTTT.

In this sample, this clone turned up once. The CDR3 DNA follows: TGTGCCAGCAGCTTTGGCGACAGCACCTACGAGCAGTACTTC. It is translated as CASSFGDSTYEQYF. The gene calls are TRBV5-6 and TRBJ2-7; possible D gene TRBD1, 5 bases. Germline V CDR1 and CDR2: SGHDT, YYEEEE. CDR3 size: 14 residues. V was clipped by 2 bases and J by 2 bases, with 11 bases between them.

This chain joins TRBV30 and TRBJ1-1; D is undetermined. CDR3 length: 13 residues. CDR1 and CDR2 from the germline V gene are GTSNPN and SVGIG (reference sequence). Trimming pared 1 base from V and 6 bases from J, leaving 12 bases between. The CDR3 DNA is TGTGCCTGGAGTGGGGCAGGAGGATCTGAAGCTTTCTTT. Translation gives CAWSGAGGSEAFF.

J is TRBJ2-7 and V is TRBV7-9; no clear D gene. V dropped 5 bases and J dropped 0 bases, with 14 bases sitting between them. The V gene's germline CDR1 is SEHNR and CDR2 FQNEAQ (reference sequence). This CDR3 region has 15 residues. CDR3 amino acids: CASSRGTSSSYEQYF. DNA for the CDR3: TGTGCCAGCAGCCGCGGCACTTCATCCTCCTACGAGCAGTACTTC.

V usage is TRBV6-1 and J usage is TRBJ1-6; 9 bases are shared with TRBD1. This CDR3 spans 14 amino acids. Germline assignment: CDR1 MNHNS and CDR2 SASEGT. V lost 6 bases to trimming and J lost 6 bases; unmatched junction nucleotides: 3. Written as DNA, the CDR3 is TGTGCCAGCAGACCGGGACAGGGTAATTCACCCCTCCACTTT. This translates into CASRPGQGNSPLHF.

This sequence joins TRBV11-3 and TRBJ2-5; TRBD2 agrees at 11 bases. Trimming removed 5 bases from V and 2 bases from J; junction bases left unmatched: 7. In germline, CDR1 is SGHNT, CDR2 YENEEA. CDR3 length: 16 amino acids. CDR3 nucleotide sequence: TGTGCCAGCAGCAACCCCCTAGCGGGGGGTCAAGAGACCCAGTACTTC. Amino acid sequence: CASSNPLAGGQETQYF. Full variable domain (missing parts from reference TRBV11-3 and TRBJ2-5): EAGVVQSPRYKIIEKKQPVAFWCNPISGHNTLYWYLQNLGQGPELLIRYENEEAVDDSQLPKDRFSAERLKGVDSTLKIQPAELGDSAVYLCASSNPLAGGQETQYFGPGTRLLVL.

The V gene is TRBV4-1, the J gene TRBJ2-3; a weak D match, TRBD2 (5 bases). Germline loops: CDR1 MGHRA, CDR2 YSYEKL. The CDR3 runs 14 residues. The V end lost 2 bases, the J end lost 3 bases, and 9 bases lay between the germline ends. The CDR3 here is CASSQNPGTDTQYF. As DNA, the CDR3 is TGCGCCAGCAGCCAAAACCCGGGGACAGATACGCAGTATTTT.

This chain connects TRBV11-2 to TRBJ2-1; 13 bases agree with TRBD2. Losses at the gene ends were 5 bases for V and 7 bases for J; bases not matched to a gene: 5. The length of the CDR3 is 15 residues. Germline-derived CDR1 and CDR2 are SGHAT and FQNNGV. CDR3 sequence (DNA): TGTGCCAGCAGCCCTGGACTAGCGGGGGTGAATGAGCAGTTCTTC. Its translation: CASSPGLAGVNEQFF.

The chain couples TRBV2 to TRBJ1-6, with D possibly TRBD1 on 5 matching bases. The CDR3 is 18 amino acids. Trimming cost V 6 bases and J 9 bases, with 27 bases left between them. In germline, CDR1 is SNHLY, CDR2 FYNNEI. The chain's CDR3 is CASSDPGGRDHLVSPLHF. DNA of the CDR3: TGTGCCAGCAGCGACCCCGGAGGGAGGGACCACTTGGTTTCACCCCTCCACTTT.

This sequence joins TRBV6-5 and TRBJ1-2; 7 positions match TRBD1. The CDR3 runs 13 residues. Germline CDR1 is MNHEY and CDR2 is SVGAGI. V shed 5 bases, J shed 5 bases, and the junction held 5 bases outside the gene matches. The CDR3 DNA sequence: TGTGCCAGCAGTGAAGGGGGCCAGTATGGCTACACCTTC. Encoded protein: CASSEGGQYGYTF.

Comments on this clone: Distinct nucleotide sequences in the sample also encode this CDR3. CDR3 nucleotides: TGTGCCAGCAGCGTAGATGGGACAGTAAATCAGCCCCAGCATTTT. Encoded protein: CASSVDGTVNQPQHF. The V call is TRBV9, the J call TRBJ1-5, with 7 bases that match TRBD1. CDR3 size: 15 residues. In germline, CDR1 is SGDLS, CDR2 YYNGEE. V trimming: 0 bases; J trimming: 4 bases; junction bases outside the gene matches: 4.

A remark on this clone: This specimen includes other DNA sequences encoding the same CDR3. The gene calls are TRBV18 and TRBJ1-6; D is ambiguous. The V end was cut by 2 bases, the J end by 10 bases, with 9 bases between. CDR1 KGHSH and CDR2 LQKENI come from the germline V gene. The CDR3 extends over 13 amino acids. CDR3 residues: CASSPGMSSPLHF. The CDR3 DNA reads as TGTGCCAGCTCACCAGGCATGAGCTCACCCCTCCACTTT. Supplemented by reference TRBV18 and TRBJ1-6, the full variable domain reads NAGVMQNPRHLVRRRGQEARLRCSPMKGHSHVYWYRQLPEEGLKFMVYLQKENIIDESGMPKERFSAEFPKEGPSILRIQQVVRGDSAAYFCASSPGMSSPLHFGNGTRLTVT.

The table lists this clone with a count of one. Other DNA sequences in the same sample also yield this CDR3. V is TRBV5-6 and J is TRBJ1-1, with a possible D match to TRBD1 (5 bases). CDR1 and CDR2 (germline): SGHDT, YYEEEE. The CDR3 runs to 13 residues. The V end was cut by 0 bases, the J end by 6 bases, with 9 bases between. CDR3 in amino acids: CASSLGGGAEAFF. The CDR3 DNA sequence: TGTGCCAGCAGCTTGGGAGGAGGGGCTGAAGCTTTCTTT.

The genes are TRBV19 and TRBJ1-1, with D uncertain. The V end was cut by 5 bases, the J end by 4 bases, with 8 bases between. CDR3 length: 12 amino acids. The germline CDR1 and CDR2 sequences are LNHDA and SQIVND (reference sequence). The CDR3 region is CASSHGITEAFF. The CDR3 bases are TGTGCCAGTAGTCACGGGATCACTGAAGCTTTCTTT.

A note on this clone: Other DNA sequences in the sample encode the same CDR3. The J gene is TRBJ2-1, the V gene TRBV4-3; D is perhaps TRBD1 (6 bases). The germline V gene has CDR1 LGHNA and CDR2 YSLEER. V was shortened by 0 bases and J by 0 bases, with 9 bases between the two germline ends. The length of the CDR3 is 16 residues. This chain's CDR3 is CASSQDQGGSYNEQFF. CDR3 bases: TGCGCCAGCAGCCAAGATCAAGGGGGCTCCTACAATGAGCAGTTCTTC.

V gene TRBV5-4 combines with J gene TRBJ2-5; perhaps TRBD1 as D (5 bases). Deletions cut 3 bases from V and 2 bases from J, with 17 bases between. Per the germline V gene, CDR1 is SGHNT and CDR2 is YYREEE (reference sequence). This CDR3 comprises 16 residues. The CDR3 coding sequence is TGTGCCAGCAGCTCGTGGACACAGGCCTATCAAGAGACCCAGTACTTC. Translating it yields CASSSWTQAYQETQYF.

The genes are TRBV4-1 and TRBJ1-1, with D possibly being TRBD1 (5 bases). Germline V gene lookup returns CDR1 MGHRA and CDR2 YSYEKL. This CDR3 is built from 14 residues. V lost 4 bases, J lost 2 bases, and 11 bases lay in between. CDR3 in amino acids: CASSRGDANTEAFF. The CDR3 DNA sequence: TGCGCCAGCAGCCGAGGGGACGCAAACACTGAAGCTTTCTTT.

The rearrangement links TRBV5-8 to TRBJ2-5; possible D gene TRBD2, 5 bases. CDR1 SGHTS and CDR2 YDEGEE come from the germline V gene. V was shortened by 6 bases and J by 2 bases, with 17 bases between the two germline ends. CDR3 size: 15 residues. The CDR3 DNA follows: TGTGCCAGCACCCTGTGGCTAGCTGCACAAGAGACCCAGTACTTC. Translation gives CASTLWLAAQETQYF.

A single count supports this clone. The chain recombines TRBV27 with TRBJ2-7; 8 positions match TRBD2. Germline CDR1 and CDR2: MNHEY and SMNVEV (reference sequence). The length of the CDR3 is 16 residues. The V gene end was trimmed by 2 bases and the J gene end by 1 base; junction bases not matched to a gene: 7. The CDR3 here is CASSLLAGRSSYEQYF. In DNA form, the CDR3 reads TGTGCCAGCAGTTTACTAGCGGGCCGATCTTCCTACGAGCAGTACTTC.

This sequence joins TRBV2 and TRBJ1-3; D is unresolved. The CDR3 length is 15 residues. The germline V gene encodes CDR1 SNHLY and CDR2 FYNNEI. V lost 8 bases and J 2 bases, leaving 16 bases between the germline ends. The CDR3 loop reads CASQRGVGAGNTIYF. The DNA for the CDR3 is TGTGCCAGCCAACGTGGGGTCGGGGCTGGAAACACCATATATTTT.